This TCR beta chain was profiled in a study of blood T cell repertoires in COVID-19. Assay used: immunoSEQ multiplex PCR; TCRdb lists only in-frame clones, some missing. This table holds a few hundred thousand clones, around nine tenths found once. Germline values: CDR1 LNHDA, CDR2 SQIVND (reference sequence). This CDR3 is 14 amino acids long. With 4 bases clipped from V and 7 bases from J, the junction kept 6 bases outside the gene matches. The chain is built from TRBV19 and TRBJ2-1; 8 bases agree with TRBD1. Sequenced: peripheral blood. The receptor comes from a man younger than 30 with COVID-19, enrolled during active disease. As DNA, the CDR3 is TGTGCCAGTAGTAGGACAGGGTTGTGGAATGAGCAGTTCTTC. Protein product: CASSRTGLWNEQFF.